Listed here are 18 T cell receptor beta chains from one sample, sequenced in a study of T cell responses to AZD1222 COVID-19 vaccine. Measured with immunoSEQ multiplex PCR; TCRdb has only the in-frame clones, and not every one. The sample lists tens of thousands of clones, 85% to 90% occurring once. The material sequenced was peripheral blood, taken on day 0 of AZD1222 vaccination. The source of these receptors is an adult in good health.

The chain has TRBV6-6 and TRBJ2-3; 8 nucleotides agree with TRBD2. Looked up from germline, CDR1 is MNHNY and CDR2 is SVGAGI (reference sequence). With V trimmed by 5 bases and J by 5 bases, 6 bases remained unmatched. The CDR3 loop spans 14 amino acids. This CDR3 is CASSTGGSVDTQYF. CDR3 coding DNA: TGTGCCAGCAGTACGGGGGGGTCGGTAGATACGCAGTATTTT.

The chain is built from TRBV5-1 and TRBJ1-1, with D tentatively TRBD1 (6 bases). The V end was cut by 0 bases, the J end by 0 bases, with 9 bases between. The germline gives CDR1 SGHRS, CDR2 YFSETQ. The CDR3 is made up of 15 amino acids. CDR3 amino acids: CASSLVPGVNTEAFF. The DNA for the CDR3 is TGCGCCAGCAGCTTGGTCCCAGGGGTGAACACTGAAGCTTTCTTT.

The genes are TRBV30 and TRBJ1-1, with unresolved D. V lost 0 bases and J 4 bases, leaving 9 bases between the germline ends. Germline assignment: CDR1 GTSNPN and CDR2 SVGIG (reference sequence). The CDR3 runs 13 residues. CDR3 DNA sequence: TGTGCCTGGAGTGTAGTCAGTGGCACTGAAGCTTTCTTT. Translating gives CAWSVVSGTEAFF.

The V call is TRBV7-2, the J call TRBJ1-1; D not certain. V was trimmed by 2 bases and J by 4 bases, leaving 14 bases between them. Germline V gives CDR1 SGHTA, CDR2 FQGNSA. The CDR3 contains 15 residues. CDR3 DNA: TGTGCCAGCAGCTTAATACTTTCTCGGGGCACTGAAGCTTTCTTT. Protein sequence: CASSLILSRGTEAFF.

The chain recombines TRBV5-6 with TRBJ1-3; D call uncertain. CDR1 and CDR2 (germline): SGHDT, YYEEEE. CDR3 length equals 15 residues. Trimming left V 2 bases short and J 0 bases short, with 9 bases between. CDR3 coding DNA: TGTGCCAGCAGCTTTAGGCATAACTCTGGAAACACCATATATTTT. Its translation: CASSFRHNSGNTIYF. Full variable domain (rest looked up from reference TRBV5-6 and TRBJ1-3): DAGVTQSPTHLIKTRGQQVTLRCSPKSGHDTVSWYQQALGQGPQFIFQYYEEEERQRGNFPDRFSGHQFPNYSSELNVNALLLGDSALYLCASSFRHNSGNTIYFGEGSWLTVV.

The V call is TRBV6-5, the J call TRBJ2-7, with a weak D call TRBD1 (5 bases). Trimming stripped 7 bases from V and 2 bases from J, with 12 bases between. Per germline, CDR1 MNHEY and CDR2 SVGAGI. The CDR3 loop spans 13 amino acids. The CDR3 loop reads CASTKGLAYEQYF. DNA of the CDR3: TGTGCCAGCACCAAGGGGCTAGCCTACGAGCAGTACTTC.

The genes are TRBV19 and TRBJ1-5, with a weak D call TRBD1 (5 bases). From germline, CDR1 is LNHDA and CDR2 SQIVND (reference sequence). The germline V and J ends were trimmed by 5 bases and 2 bases, with 10 bases remaining between them. The CDR3 runs to 14 residues. The CDR3 DNA follows: TGTGCCAGTAGTTGGGTAGGGGGCAATCAGCCCCAGCATTTT. Translating gives CASSWVGGNQPQHF. The full variable domain, rest sourced from reference TRBV19 and TRBJ1-5, is DGGITQSPKYLFRKEGQNVTLSCEQNLNHDAMYWYRQDPGQGLRLIYYSQIVNDFQKGDIAEGYSVSREKKESFPLTVTSAQKNPTAFYLCASSWVGGNQPQHFGDGTRLSIL.

In this sample, this clone turned up a few times. J is TRBJ2-7 and V is TRBV7-9, with a weak D call TRBD2 (6 bases). The CDR3 spans 14 residues. Trimming removed 5 bases at V and 6 bases at J, with 17 bases between. The germline V gene encodes CDR1 SEHNR and CDR2 FQNEAQ (reference sequence). The CDR3 region is CASSRDAGSGEQYF. CDR3 sequence (DNA): TGTGCCAGCAGCCGAGACGCGGGGAGTGGCGAGCAGTACTTC.

The V gene is TRBV6-1, the J gene TRBJ1-6; perhaps TRBD1 as D (5 bases). V was shortened by 2 bases and J by 6 bases, with 8 bases between the two germline ends. The CDR3 spans 14 residues. Germline V gene data show CDR1 as MNHNS and CDR2 as SASEGT. CDR3 sequence: CASSERGGNSPLHF. The CDR3 coding sequence is TGTGCCAGCAGTGAAAGGGGTGGTAATTCACCCCTCCACTTT.

The J gene is TRBJ1-1, the V gene TRBV27, with D unresolved. V dropped 4 bases and J dropped 4 bases, with 16 bases sitting between them. The CDR3 has 15 amino acids. Germline-derived CDR1 and CDR2 are MNHEY and SMNVEV (reference sequence). The CDR3 DNA sequence: TGTGCCAGCAGTTCTTTACAGAAGAGGTTCACTGAAGCTTTCTTT. Amino acid sequence: CASSSLQKRFTEAFF.

The chain couples TRBV5-1 to TRBJ1-2, with 7 bases matching TRBD1. Germline V gene sequence: CDR1 SGHRS, CDR2 YFSETQ. The CDR3 is made up of 15 amino acids. J gave up 0 bases and V 2 bases, and 4 bases lay outside the gene matches. CDR3 protein: CASSLSTGTNYGYTF. The CDR3 DNA reads TGCGCCAGCAGCTTATCGACAGGGACTAACTATGGCTACACCTTC.

This clone was recorded only once. CDR3 sequence (DNA): TGCAGCGATCGGACAGGACATTATGGCTACACCTTC. Protein product: CSDRTGHYGYTF. This chain uses TRBV29-1 with TRBJ1-2; 7 bases align to TRBD1. Germline CDR1 is SQVTM and CDR2 is ANQGSEA. The CDR3 totals 12 residues. V was pared by 7 bases and J by 5 bases, with 7 bases of the junction left unmatched.

This sequence joins TRBV20-1 and TRBJ2-1; D remains ambiguous. CDR1 and CDR2 from the germline V gene are DFQATT and SNEGSKA (reference sequence). The ends were cut back, 5 bases at V and 13 bases at J, with 15 bases in the middle. The CDR3 consists of 11 residues. The CDR3 DNA is TGCAGTGCTGCCGTGGGGTTAATACAGTTCTTC. Its translation is CSAAVGLIQFF.

V usage is TRBV7-3 and J usage is TRBJ2-5; D not certain. Trimming cost V 0 bases and J 5 bases, with 7 bases left between them. This CDR3 has 13 residues. Germline V lookup: CDR1 SGHTA, CDR2 FQGTGA. The CDR3 nucleotides are TGTGCCAGCAGCTTAACGAGTGGGGAGACCCAGTACTTC. It is translated as CASSLTSGETQYF.

This rearrangement joins TRBV5-4 to TRBJ1-2, with D unresolved. Trimming cost V 9 bases and J 0 bases, with 9 bases left between them. The CDR3 is 12 amino acids. Germline V gene data show CDR1 as SGHNT and CDR2 as YYREEE (reference sequence). The CDR3 DNA reads as TGTGCCACCAGGAGGCCTAACTATGGCTACACCTTC. This gives the protein CATRRPNYGYTF.

The V gene is TRBV7-7, the J gene TRBJ2-5; no clear D gene. V was trimmed by 3 bases and J by 2 bases, leaving 7 bases between them. The germline gives CDR1 SSHAT, CDR2 FNYEAQ (reference sequence). This CDR3 comprises 13 residues. CDR3 region: CASSLIQQETQYF. The CDR3 bases are TGTGCCAGCAGCTTGATCCAGCAAGAGACCCAGTACTTC.

The chain links TRBV7-9 to TRBJ1-4; 10 bases map to TRBD1. This CDR3 has 14 amino acids. CDR1 SEHNR and CDR2 FQNEAQ come from the germline V gene (reference sequence). Trimming took 5 bases from V and 8 from J; bases not matched to a gene: 5. This chain's CDR3 is CASSDRTGGEKLFF. The DNA of the CDR3 is TGTGCCAGCAGCGACCGGACAGGGGGAGAAAAACTGTTTTTT.

The CDR3 coding sequence is TGCGCCAGCAGCTCCACCGGGACTAGCGGGGGGGCAGGGAACACCGGGGAGCTGTTTTTT. This codes for CASSSTGTSGGAGNTGELFF. The chain links TRBV5-1 to TRBJ2-2; TRBD2 matches at 16 bases. This CDR3 comprises 20 residues. V shed 3 bases, J shed 1 base, and the junction held 9 bases outside the gene matches. From germline, CDR1 is SGHRS and CDR2 YFSETQ. The full variable domain, completed using reference TRBV5-1 and TRBJ2-2, is KAGVTQTPRYLIKTRGQQVTLSCSPISGHRSVSWYQQTPGQGLQFLFEYFSETQRNKGNFPGRFSGRQFSNSRSEMNVSTLELGDSALYLCASSSTGTSGGAGNTGELFFGEGSRLTVL.